The 9 T cell receptor beta chains listed next were all sequenced from one sample in a study of a mutant IDH1 vaccine in newly diagnosed glioma. The assay was immunoSEQ multiplex PCR, and TCRdb's table has in-frame clones only and misses some. The profile shows about 60,000 clones, roughly 76% of them singletons. As to time point: week 35, safety follow-up. Doses of 300 ug of mutant IDH1 20-mer peptide were given with topical imiquimod. The antigens of these receptors remain unknown. The specimen comprised PBMCs, sampled from a glioma patient whose treatment included an IDH1 peptide vaccine. These receptors were taken from a man aged 35 to 55 with glioma.

The chain recombines TRBV15 with TRBJ1-6; D unclear. V was pared by 4 bases and J by 7 bases, with 8 bases between. CDR1 is LNHNV, CDR2 YYDKDF, per germline (reference sequence). The CDR3 consists of 13 residues. The CDR3 DNA reads TGTGCCACCAGCACCCCCGTGAATTCACCCCTCCACTTT. It encodes CATSTPVNSPLHF.

This clone was counted a few times. The chain couples TRBV2 to TRBJ2-2, with D maybe TRBD2 (5 bases). Trimming took off 7 bases at V and 5 bases at J, with 11 bases between the two ends. This CDR3 has 13 residues. CDR1 SNHLY and CDR2 FYNNEI come from the germline V gene. The CDR3 DNA is TGTGCCAGCAATCCGAGGGAGACCGGGGAGCTGTTTTTT. Its protein is CASNPRETGELFF.

The rearrangement uses TRBV5-8 and TRBJ2-2, with D possibly being TRBD1 or TRBD2 (5 bases each). This CDR3 region has 15 residues. Germline CDR1 is SGHTS and CDR2 is YDEGEE. V lost 3 bases and J 6 bases, leaving 15 bases between the germline ends. This chain's CDR3 is CASSSLGDNAGELFF. Written as DNA, the CDR3 is TGTGCCAGCAGCTCACTAGGGGATAATGCCGGGGAGCTGTTTTTT. Full variable domain (rest looked up from reference TRBV5-8 and TRBJ2-2): EAGVTQSPTHLIKTRGQQATLRCSPISGHTSVYWYQQALGLGLQFLLWYDEGEERNRGNFPPRFSGRQFPNYSSELNVNALELEDSALYLCASSSLGDNAGELFFGEGSRLTVL.

The V gene is TRBV28, the J gene TRBJ2-1; TRBD2 matches at 11 bases. V lost 4 bases to trimming and J lost 2 bases; unmatched junction nucleotides: 1. The CDR3 consists of 15 residues. CDR1 MDHEN and CDR2 SYDVKM come from the germline V gene. This CDR3 reads CASSSGLAAYNEQFF. The CDR3 nucleotides read TGTGCCAGCAGTTCGGGACTAGCGGCCTACAATGAGCAGTTCTTC.

The chain has TRBV9 and TRBJ2-3; possibly TRBD1 or TRBD2 for D (5 bases each). The CDR3 is 15 residues long. V was shortened by 2 bases and J by 2 bases, with 12 bases between the two germline ends. The germline gives CDR1 SGDLS, CDR2 YYNGEE. Here the CDR3 reads CASSVSGTVTDTQYF. The DNA for the CDR3 is TGTGCCAGCAGCGTGTCAGGGACGGTCACAGATACGCAGTATTTT.

The chain combines TRBV6-6 with TRBJ2-2; 7 bases line up with TRBD2. Germline CDR1 MNHNY, CDR2 SVGAGI (reference sequence). Trimming cost V 4 bases and J 3 bases; bases outside gene matches: 5. The CDR3 length is 15 residues. The CDR3 here is CASSFGGGDTGELFF. CDR3 nucleotide sequence: TGTGCCAGCAGTTTCGGTGGGGGGGACACCGGGGAGCTGTTTTTT.

The chain links TRBV27 to TRBJ1-4; perhaps TRBD1 as D (5 bases). Trimming stripped 6 bases from V and 8 bases from J, with 16 bases between. The length of the CDR3 is 14 residues. Per germline, CDR1 MNHEY and CDR2 SMNVEV (reference sequence). The DNA of the CDR3 is TGTGCCAGCAGCTCGGGACGTAAGGTGGAAAAACTGTTTTTT. Translated, it gives CASSSGRKVEKLFF.

The chain is built from TRBV5-6 and TRBJ2-6, with no clear D. Trimming took off 2 bases at V and 0 bases at J, with 9 bases between the two ends. The CDR3 runs 16 residues. The V gene's germline CDR1 is SGHDT and CDR2 YYEEEE. CDR3 bases: TGTGCCAGCAGCTTCTACCGGAGCTCTGGGGCCAACGTCCTGACTTTC. Protein product: CASSFYRSSGANVLTF.

The gene calls are TRBV27 and TRBJ2-2; D is uncertain. Germline V gene sequence: CDR1 MNHEY, CDR2 SMNVEV (reference sequence). Trimming removed 1 base from V and 4 bases from J, with 7 bases in between. The CDR3 contains 14 residues. The CDR3 region has the DNA TGTGCCAGCAGTTTATTCCCAATCACCGGGGAGCTGTTTTTT. Protein: CASSLFPITGELFF.